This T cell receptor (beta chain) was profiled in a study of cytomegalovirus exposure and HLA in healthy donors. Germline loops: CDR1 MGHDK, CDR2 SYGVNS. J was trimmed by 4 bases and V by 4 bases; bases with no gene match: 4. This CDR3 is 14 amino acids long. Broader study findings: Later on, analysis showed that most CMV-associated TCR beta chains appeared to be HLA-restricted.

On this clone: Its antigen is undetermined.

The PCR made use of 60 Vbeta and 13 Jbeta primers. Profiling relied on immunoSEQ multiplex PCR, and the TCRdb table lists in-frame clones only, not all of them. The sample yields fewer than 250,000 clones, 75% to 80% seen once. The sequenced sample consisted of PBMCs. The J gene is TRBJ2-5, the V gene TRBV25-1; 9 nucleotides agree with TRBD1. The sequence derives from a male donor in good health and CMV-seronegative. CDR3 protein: CASSGTGGGETQYF. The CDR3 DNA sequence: TGTGCCAGCAGTGGTACAGGGGGCGGAGAGACCCAGTACTTC.